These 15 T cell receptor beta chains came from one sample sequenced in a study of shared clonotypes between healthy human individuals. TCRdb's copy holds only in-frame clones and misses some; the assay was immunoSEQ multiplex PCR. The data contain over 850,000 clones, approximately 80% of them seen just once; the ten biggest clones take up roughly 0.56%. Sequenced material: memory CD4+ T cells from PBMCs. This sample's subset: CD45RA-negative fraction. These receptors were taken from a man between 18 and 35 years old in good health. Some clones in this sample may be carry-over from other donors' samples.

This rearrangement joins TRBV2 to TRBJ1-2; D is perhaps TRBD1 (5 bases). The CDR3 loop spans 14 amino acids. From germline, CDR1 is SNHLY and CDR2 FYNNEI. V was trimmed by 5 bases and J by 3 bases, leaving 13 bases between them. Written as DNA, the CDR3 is TGTGCCAGCAGTCGAGGGCAGGGAGACTATGGCTACACCTTC. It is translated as CASSRGQGDYGYTF.

The CDR3 bases are TGTGCCAGTAGTAGCCGACAGTTAGGACCTGGAAACACCATATATTTT. Residues: CASSSRQLGPGNTIYF. The V and J genes are TRBV19 and TRBJ1-3; D is perhaps TRBD1 (5 bases). The germline CDR1 and CDR2 sequences are LNHDA and SQIVND (reference sequence). V dropped 4 bases and J dropped 2 bases, with 15 bases sitting between them. The CDR3 covers 16 residues.

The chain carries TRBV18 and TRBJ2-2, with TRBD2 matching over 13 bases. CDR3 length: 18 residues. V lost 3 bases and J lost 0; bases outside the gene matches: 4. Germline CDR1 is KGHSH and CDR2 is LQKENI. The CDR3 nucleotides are TGTGCCAGCTCACCGGGACTAGCGGGAATCGCGAACACCGGGGAGCTGTTTTTT. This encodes CASSPGLAGIANTGELFF.

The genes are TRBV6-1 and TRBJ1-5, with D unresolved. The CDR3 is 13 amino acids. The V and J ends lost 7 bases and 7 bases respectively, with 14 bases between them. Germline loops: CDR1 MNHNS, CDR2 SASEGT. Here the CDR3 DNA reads TGTGCCAGCACCCGAGAGGGCTGGCAGCCCCAGCATTTT. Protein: CASTREGWQPQHF.

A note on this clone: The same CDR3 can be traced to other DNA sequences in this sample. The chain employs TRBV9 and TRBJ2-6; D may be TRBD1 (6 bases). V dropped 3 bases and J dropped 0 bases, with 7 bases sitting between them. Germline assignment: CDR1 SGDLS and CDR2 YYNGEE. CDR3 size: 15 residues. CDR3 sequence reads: CASSATGSGANVLTF. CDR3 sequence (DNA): TGTGCCAGCAGCGCGACAGGCTCTGGGGCCAACGTCCTGACTTTC.

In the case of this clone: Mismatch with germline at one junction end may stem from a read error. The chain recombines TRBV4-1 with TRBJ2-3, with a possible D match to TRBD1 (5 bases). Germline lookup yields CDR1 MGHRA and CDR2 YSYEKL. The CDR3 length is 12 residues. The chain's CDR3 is CASSQGTGTQYF. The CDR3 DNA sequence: TGCGCCAGCAGCCAGGGTACAGGTACGCAGTATTTT.

This CDR3 is CASSLGPGQVNYGYTF. The CDR3 DNA reads as TGCGCCAGCAGCTTGGGACCGGGACAGGTAAACTATGGCTACACCTTC. The chain recombines TRBV5-1 with TRBJ1-2, with 8 bases that match TRBD1. Trimming removed 0 bases from V and 2 bases from J; junction bases left unmatched: 6. Germline CDR1 and CDR2: SGHRS and YFSETQ. The CDR3 has 16 residues.

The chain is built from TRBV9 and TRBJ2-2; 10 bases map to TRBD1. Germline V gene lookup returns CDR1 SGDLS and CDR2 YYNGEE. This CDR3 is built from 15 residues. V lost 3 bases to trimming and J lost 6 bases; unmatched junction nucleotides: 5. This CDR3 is CASSGGQGFAGELFF. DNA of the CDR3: TGTGCCAGCAGCGGGGGACAGGGGTTCGCCGGGGAGCTGTTTTTT.

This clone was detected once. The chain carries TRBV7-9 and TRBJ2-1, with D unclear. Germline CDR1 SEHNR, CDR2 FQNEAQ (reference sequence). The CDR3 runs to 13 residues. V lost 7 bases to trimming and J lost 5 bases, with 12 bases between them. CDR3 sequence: CASNRADNNEQFF. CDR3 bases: TGTGCCAGCAACCGGGCGGATAACAATGAGCAGTTCTTC.

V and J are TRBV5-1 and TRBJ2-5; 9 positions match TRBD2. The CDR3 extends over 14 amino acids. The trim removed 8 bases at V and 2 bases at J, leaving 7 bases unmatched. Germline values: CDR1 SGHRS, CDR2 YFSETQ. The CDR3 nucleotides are TGCGCCAGTCAGCGGGGGGACCCACAAGAGACCCAGTACTTC. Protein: CASQRGDPQETQYF.

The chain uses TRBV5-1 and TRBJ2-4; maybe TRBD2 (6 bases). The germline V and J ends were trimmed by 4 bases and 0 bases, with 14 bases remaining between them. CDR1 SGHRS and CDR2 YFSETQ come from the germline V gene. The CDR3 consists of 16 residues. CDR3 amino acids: CASSVSDYLAKNIQYF. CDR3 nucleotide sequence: TGCGCCAGCAGCGTATCGGACTATCTAGCCAAAAACATTCAGTACTTC.

The CDR3 sequence is CARQEGLGLGYTF. The CDR3 DNA sequence: TGTGCCCGACAAGAAGGCCTCGGGTTGGGCTACACCTTC. The chain is built from TRBV30 and TRBJ1-2, with unresolved D. Germline CDR1 and CDR2: GTSNPN and SVGIG (reference sequence). CDR3 length: 13 amino acids. The V end lost 8 bases, the J end lost 8 bases, and 21 bases lay between the germline ends.

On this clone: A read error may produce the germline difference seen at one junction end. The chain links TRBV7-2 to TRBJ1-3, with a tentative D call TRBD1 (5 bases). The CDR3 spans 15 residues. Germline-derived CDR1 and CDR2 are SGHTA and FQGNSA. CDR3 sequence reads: CASSSRRQSGDTIYF. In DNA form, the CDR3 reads TGTGCCAGCAGCTCCCGGCGACAGAGTGGAGACACCATATATTTT.

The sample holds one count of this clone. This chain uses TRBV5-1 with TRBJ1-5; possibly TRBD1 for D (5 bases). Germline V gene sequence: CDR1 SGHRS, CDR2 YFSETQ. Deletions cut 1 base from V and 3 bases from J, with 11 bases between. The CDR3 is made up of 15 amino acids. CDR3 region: CASSLSWGTNQPQHF. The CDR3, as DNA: TGCGCCAGCAGCTTGTCGTGGGGGACCAATCAGCCCCAGCATTTT.

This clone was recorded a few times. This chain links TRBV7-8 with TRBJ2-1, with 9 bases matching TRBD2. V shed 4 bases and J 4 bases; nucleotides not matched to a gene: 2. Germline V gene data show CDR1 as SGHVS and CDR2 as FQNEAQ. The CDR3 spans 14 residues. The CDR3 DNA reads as TGTGCCAGCAGCTCTAGCGGGATTTACAATGAGCAGTTCTTC. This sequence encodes CASSSSGIYNEQFF.